This TCR beta chain was retrieved from a study of neurological immune-mediated disorders. The germline V and J ends were trimmed by 4 bases and 3 bases, with 12 bases remaining between them. This CDR3 region has 14 residues. The germline CDR1 and CDR2 sequences are MNHEY and SVGAGI. For the sorted libraries, 950,000 to 1,000,000 CD4+ or CD8+ T cells were used. This clonotype was seen many times. Its antigen is not known. The cDNA was synthesized by means of template-switch 5'RACE, which was carried out with 10-nucleotide random UMIs. TCRdb itself ran the 5' RACE reads through MiXCR, one entry per CDR3 protein. The sample contains 40,000 to 55,000 distinct CDR3 sequences, about 5% of which appear only once. Study-wide points: Phylogenetic grouping assigned the repertoires of 18 of 34 multiple sclerosis patients to one related-CDR3 cluster, which constitutes a possible signature. Neither clinical nor MRI features were associated with the multiple sclerosis repertoire cluster.

The sequence derives from a woman aged 18-29 years with multiple sclerosis. Sequenced: CD4+ T cells from blood. The chain combines TRBV6-5 with TRBJ1-1; no clear D gene. The CDR3 region is CASSSVRWDTEAFF. CDR3 nucleotide sequence: TGTGCCAGCAGTTCCGTGCGGTGGGACACTGAAGCTTTCTTT.